The 23 T cell receptor beta chains given below trace back to one sample, sequenced in a study of CD8+ T cells in alopecia areata. Extraction of RNA preceded its reverse transcription into cDNA, which served as the sequencing template. This table comes from immunoSEQ multiplex PCR, and its TCRdb copy is limited to in-frame clones, with some not included. The sample carries approximately 140,000 clones, more than 45% recorded once. Sequencing was performed on CD4+ T cells sorted from blood. The receptors stem from a human donor with alopecia areata.

J is TRBJ2-1 and V is TRBV5-1; D unresolved. Germline values: CDR1 SGHRS, CDR2 YFSETQ. V lost 3 bases and J lost 5, with 9 bases in between. There are 13 residues in the CDR3. The CDR3 protein is CASSYGADNEQFF. The CDR3 coding sequence is TGCGCCAGCAGCTATGGAGCCGACAATGAGCAGTTCTTC. The whole variable domain, filled in from reference TRBV5-1 and TRBJ2-1, reads KAGVTQTPRYLIKTRGQQVTLSCSPISGHRSVSWYQQTPGQGLQFLFEYFSETQRNKGNFPGRFSGRQFSNSRSEMNVSTLELGDSALYLCASSYGADNEQFFGPGTRLTVL.

DNA for the CDR3: TGTGCCTGGAGTGGGGGGGCCGGACAGGGGTATCAGCCCCAGCATTTT. It encodes CAWSGGAGQGYQPQHF. This chain links TRBV30 with TRBJ1-5, with 9 nucleotides matching TRBD1. This CDR3 is built from 16 residues. V shed 1 base and J 5 bases; nucleotides not matched to a gene: 9. Germline V gives CDR1 GTSNPN, CDR2 SVGIG (reference sequence).

V is TRBV23-1 and J is TRBJ2-7; D gene unclear. Being an ORF, TRBV23-1 has a function that is uncertain. Trimming took off 2 bases at V and 3 bases at J, with 14 bases between the two ends. The CDR3 is 15 residues long. The CDR3 protein is CASSQSPDLDYEQYF. The CDR3 DNA sequence: TGCGCCAGCAGTCAAAGTCCCGACTTAGACTACGAGCAGTACTTC.

The chain recombines TRBV5-1 with TRBJ2-3; TRBD2 might be the D (5 bases). The CDR3 totals 14 residues. CDR1 and CDR2 from the germline V gene are SGHRS and YFSETQ. Trimming cost V 0 bases and J 0 bases, with 5 bases left between them. The CDR3 nucleotides read TGCGCCAGCAGCTTGGGGACTAGCACAGATACGCAGTATTTT. As protein: CASSLGTSTDTQYF.

This clone showed up just a few times. The chain employs TRBV10-3 and TRBJ2-2; D is possibly TRBD1 (5 bases). Germline CDR1 is ENHRY and CDR2 is SYGVKD. V lost 1 base and J 7 bases, leaving 7 bases between the germline ends. This CDR3 region has 13 residues. CDR3 bases: TGTGCCATCAGTGAGTTAACAGGCGGGGAGCTGTTTTTT. It specifies CAISELTGGELFF.

J is TRBJ1-5 and V is TRBV30, with D possibly matching TRBD1 (5 bases). Between the trimmed V and J ends, which lost 0 bases and 7 bases, there was a span of 10 bases. CDR1 GTSNPN and CDR2 SVGIG come from the germline V gene (reference sequence). The CDR3 totals 13 residues. The CDR3 here is CAWSVQEGQPQHF. As DNA, the CDR3 is TGTGCCTGGAGTGTACAGGAGGGCCAGCCCCAGCATTTT.

V and J are TRBV5-1 and TRBJ1-2; TRBD1 aligns across 8 bases. With V trimmed by 0 bases and J by 8 bases, 3 bases remained unmatched. This CDR3 is built from 13 residues. The V gene's germline CDR1 is SGHRS and CDR2 YFSETQ. The CDR3 region has the DNA TGCGCCAGCAGCTTGGAAGCAGGGGGCGGCTACACCTTC. Encoded protein: CASSLEAGGGYTF.

This clone was counted a few times. The rearrangement joins TRBV5-4 to TRBJ2-3, with TRBD1 matching over 7 bases. From germline, CDR1 is SGHNT and CDR2 YYREEE (reference sequence). J gave up 3 bases and V 4 bases, and 5 bases lay outside the gene matches. The CDR3 totals 14 residues. In nucleotides, the CDR3 is TGTGCCAGCAGCCCGGGGACAGTGACAGATACGCAGTATTTT. Amino acids: CASSPGTVTDTQYF.

The chain is built from TRBV5-6 and TRBJ1-5; D remains ambiguous. V was shortened by 2 bases and J by 11 bases, with 17 bases between the two germline ends. Germline V lookup: CDR1 SGHDT, CDR2 YYEEEE. This CDR3 spans 14 amino acids. The CDR3 loop is CASSFTSSDQAQHF. The CDR3 nucleotides read TGTGCCAGCAGCTTTACTTCCAGCGACCAGGCCCAGCATTTT.

This clone occurred a few times. This sequence joins TRBV27 and TRBJ2-1; D is unclear. Germline CDR1 is MNHEY and CDR2 is SMNVEV (reference sequence). V lost 4 bases and J lost 3, with 10 bases in between. The CDR3 totals 14 residues. The DNA of the CDR3 is TGTGCCAGCAGTTCTCTCCCTCACTACAATGAGCAGTTCTTC. This translates into CASSSLPHYNEQFF.

V and J are TRBV29-1 and TRBJ2-1, with D unresolved. The CDR3 runs to 11 residues. The V gene's germline CDR1 is SQVTM and CDR2 ANQGSEA. Trimming cost V 4 bases and J 8 bases, with 9 bases left between them. CDR3 sequence (DNA): TGCAGCGTTGTACCAGGCTATGAGCAGTTCTTC. Its translation: CSVVPGYEQFF.

This clone is a singleton in its sample. The chain is built from TRBV9 and TRBJ2-4; no reliable D call. Germline-derived CDR1 and CDR2 are SGDLS and YYNGEE. This CDR3 has 15 amino acids. Deletions cut 3 bases from V and 0 bases from J, with 10 bases between. The CDR3: CASSESAVAKNIQYF. The CDR3 DNA is TGTGCCAGCAGCGAGTCCGCCGTAGCCAAAAACATTCAGTACTTC.

The rearrangement uses TRBV27 and TRBJ2-5; 7 bases match TRBD1. This CDR3 region has 15 residues. Looked up from germline, CDR1 is MNHEY and CDR2 is SMNVEV (reference sequence). V was pared by 6 bases and J by 2 bases, with 9 bases of the junction left unmatched. The CDR3: CASSRLNRGQETQYF. DNA for the CDR3: TGTGCCAGCAGCAGACTTAACAGGGGTCAAGAGACCCAGTACTTC.

The chain recombines TRBV5-1 with TRBJ2-7; TRBD2 is a possible D gene (6 bases). Trimming took 4 bases from V and 7 from J, leaving 21 bases between them. The CDR3 has 15 amino acids. Germline V gives CDR1 SGHRS, CDR2 YFSETQ. The CDR3 region is CASSPRPREAREQYF. As DNA, the CDR3 is TGCGCCAGCAGCCCAAGACCGAGGGAGGCCCGGGAGCAGTACTTC.

The chain recombines TRBV5-1 with TRBJ2-3; D possibly uses TRBD1 or TRBD2 (5 bases each). From germline, CDR1 is SGHRS and CDR2 YFSETQ. V was shortened by 4 bases and J by 2 bases, with 8 bases between the two germline ends. The CDR3 covers 13 residues. The CDR3: CASSPGTTDTQYF. The CDR3 DNA is TGCGCCAGCAGCCCCGGGACCACAGATACGCAGTATTTT.

The sample holds a few counts of this clone. The chain couples TRBV19 to TRBJ2-7; D possibly uses TRBD1 or TRBD2 (5 bases each). The germline V gene has CDR1 LNHDA and CDR2 SQIVND (reference sequence). Trimming took off 11 bases at V and 3 bases at J, with 11 bases between the two ends. The CDR3 loop spans 11 amino acids. The CDR3 DNA follows: TGTGCCTCCGGGACCCTCTACGAGCAGTACTTC. It yields the protein CASGTLYEQYF.

This clone appeared a few times. The gene calls are TRBV7-2 and TRBJ1-4; D is undetermined. Germline lookup yields CDR1 SGHTA and CDR2 FQGNSA. V was shortened by 3 bases and J by 1 base, with 6 bases between the two germline ends. The CDR3 consists of 14 residues. CDR3 bases: TGTGCCAGCAGCTTTAGGGTAACTAATGAAAAACTGTTTTTT. This codes for CASSFRVTNEKLFF.

The chain uses TRBV20-1 and TRBJ2-1, with D maybe TRBD2 (5 bases). Germline CDR1 reads DFQATT; CDR2 reads SNEGSKA (reference sequence). Trimming cost V 5 bases and J 8 bases, with 10 bases left between them. CDR3 length: 11 amino acids. CDR3 residues: CSAPRVDEQFF. The CDR3 nucleotides read TGCAGTGCTCCGAGGGTCGATGAGCAGTTCTTC.

Written as DNA, the CDR3 is TGTGCCTGGAAATTCAGGGGGTTCGGCGAGCAGTACTTC. It translates to CAWKFRGFGEQYF. This chain joins TRBV30 and TRBJ2-7, with 7 positions matching TRBD1. CDR1 GTSNPN and CDR2 SVGIG come from the germline V gene (reference sequence). V lost 4 bases, J lost 6 bases, and 9 bases stayed unmatched. This CDR3 contains 13 residues. Full variable domain (rest looked up from reference TRBV30 and TRBJ2-7): SQTIHQWPATLVQPVGSPLSLECTVEGTSNPNLYWYRQAAGRGLQLLFYSVGIGQISSEVPQNLSASRPQDRQFILSSKKLLLSDSGFYLCAWKFRGFGEQYFGPGTRLTVT.

The chain joins TRBV5-1 to TRBJ2-7, with D unclear. The CDR3 has 13 residues. Germline V gene data show CDR1 as SGHRS and CDR2 as YFSETQ. V lost 7 bases to trimming and J lost 0 bases, with 11 bases between them. The CDR3 nucleotides are TGCGCCAGCGCCGGGTGGGACTCCTACGAGCAGTACTTC. Translated, it gives CASAGWDSYEQYF.

V usage is TRBV6-5 and J usage is TRBJ1-2; D is uncertain. Deletions cut 0 bases from V and 2 bases from J, with 10 bases between. Germline V gives CDR1 MNHEY, CDR2 SVGAGI. The length of the CDR3 is 15 residues. The CDR3 protein is CASSYSVHGNYGYTF. CDR3 coding DNA: TGTGCCAGCAGTTACTCGGTCCACGGGAACTATGGCTACACCTTC.

This clone was recorded once. The V gene is TRBV4-2, the J gene TRBJ2-7; 8 bases agree with TRBD1. Trimming cost V 3 bases and J 2 bases; bases outside gene matches: 6. CDR3 length: 15 residues. The germline CDR1 and CDR2 sequences are LGHNA and YNFKEQ. DNA for the CDR3: TGTGCCAGCAGCCAGGGGGGACAGGAAGCCTACGAGCAGTACTTC. It yields the protein CASSQGGQEAYEQYF.

In this sample, this clone turned up a few times. V and J are TRBV29-1 and TRBJ2-7; possibly TRBD1 for D (6 bases). The CDR3 runs 11 residues. With 7 bases removed from V and 4 bases from J, the gap between germline ends came to 11 bases. The germline gives CDR1 SQVTM, CDR2 ANQGSEA. The CDR3 loop is CSGTTGYEQYF. CDR3 nucleotides: TGCAGCGGAACGACAGGTTACGAGCAGTACTTC.